Below, one TCR beta chain is given with its context. Its antigen is still unknown. TCRdb reprocessed the reads via MiXCR and lists one record per CDR3 protein. The sample records some 700,000 distinct CDR3 sequences, 30% to 35% being singletons. The data derive from a study of T cell repertoires in cytomegalovirus infection. Background on the study: The authors used CMV epitopes that were HLA-C-restricted (recently identified) and HLA-B-restricted (well studied). Public TCR beta signatures were indicative of both CMV infection and a matching HLA type.

Study-level points and caveats: Cumulated frequencies of public TCR beta families served to identify carriers of CMV plus the relevant HLA. Dominating the ex vivo response were HLA-C-restricted CMV-specific TCR beta clonotypes.

This CDR3 spans 16 amino acids. Unmatched junction bases numbered 2, after V lost 1 base and J lost 1 base. Per germline, CDR1 LGHNA and CDR2 YNFKEQ. The genes are TRBV4-2 and TRBJ2-3; 10 nucleotides align to TRBD2. This receptor was obtained from a human donor in good health (CMV status not recorded). Some clones in this sample may be carry-over from other donors' samples. The material was cultured PBMCs, obtained from culture after CMV antigen stimulation. Here the CDR3 DNA reads TGTGCCAGCAGCCAAGTGCTAGCGGGGGGCACAGATACGCAGTATTTT. Translated, it gives CASSQVLAGGTDTQYF.